This TCR beta chain derives from a study of OX40 agonist ivuxolimab in advanced cancers. Study at large: It was ivuxolimab, an agonistic anti-OX40 (CD134) antibody, that patients were treated with. The eligibility criteria allowed prior anti-PD-1, anti-PD-L1 or anti-CTLA-4 therapy, and 40% had some.

Profiled with immunoSEQ multiplex PCR; TCRdb holds only in-frame clones, not every one. Altogether just under 65,000 clones are present, about 89% being singletons, with the ten largest covering about 5.6%. It was autoimmune disease history or systemic immunosuppression that excluded patients. With respect to this clone: One end of the junction varies from germline; a read error may be responsible.

The germline gives CDR1 SSHAT, CDR2 FNYEAQ (reference sequence). This CDR3 is built from 13 residues. The TCR sequence derives from an adult with an advanced solid tumor such as melanoma, head and neck, liver or kidney cancer. The chain links TRBV7-7 to TRBJ2-7; the D is unclear. Material: CD4+ or CD8+ T cells sorted from blood, obtained in a trial of the OX40 agonist ivuxolimab. CDR3 loop: CASSLRPDYEQYF. The CDR3 bases are TGTGCTAGCAGCTTAAGGCCGGACTACGAGCAGTACTTC.